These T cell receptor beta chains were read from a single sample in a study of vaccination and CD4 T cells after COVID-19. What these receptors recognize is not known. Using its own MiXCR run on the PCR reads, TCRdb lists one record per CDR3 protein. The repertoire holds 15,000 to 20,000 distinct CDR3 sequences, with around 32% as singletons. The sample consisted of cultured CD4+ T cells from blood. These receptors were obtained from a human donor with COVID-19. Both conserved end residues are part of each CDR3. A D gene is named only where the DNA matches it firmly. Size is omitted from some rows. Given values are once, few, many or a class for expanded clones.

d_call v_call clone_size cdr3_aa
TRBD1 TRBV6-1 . CAGSDRGYEQYF
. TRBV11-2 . CASSLWGQSGNTIYF
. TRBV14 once CASSQVRKGLIYGYTF
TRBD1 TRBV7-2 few CASSLWGQGYNEQFF
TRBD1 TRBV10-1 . CASSSTGGSTEAFF
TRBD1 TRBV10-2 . CASSEQGADAFF
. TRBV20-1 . CSSLFGASGEAFF
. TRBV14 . CASSLARDTEAFF
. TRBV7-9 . CASHLGNSPLHF
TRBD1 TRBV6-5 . CASSYGKGRDSTYNEQFF
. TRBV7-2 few CASSAVVRGQPQHF
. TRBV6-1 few CASSPLTYEQYF
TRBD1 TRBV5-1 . CASSLDLSSRGLDEQYF
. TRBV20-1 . CSASRGDQPQHF
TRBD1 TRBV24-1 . CATEDRGSDTQYF
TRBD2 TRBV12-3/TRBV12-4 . CASSLKRGGNEQFF
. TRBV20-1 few CSARGEGNYGYTF
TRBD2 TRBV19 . CASSAWGGAGELFF
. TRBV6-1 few CASSEARRKNTEAFF
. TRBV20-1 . CSAPRPGASDYGYTF
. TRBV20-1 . CSARAVGTYEQYF
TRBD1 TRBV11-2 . CASSLEGGTNEKLFF
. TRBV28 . CASQLVRTQYF
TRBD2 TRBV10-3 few CAIRGLAGGEQYF
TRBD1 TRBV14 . CASSQLSWDSKYEQYF
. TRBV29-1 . CSVVPGPSSYNEQFF
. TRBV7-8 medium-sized CASSLTAGSNQPQHF
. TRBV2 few CASSEWAGNQETQYF
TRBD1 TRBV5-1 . CASSLLTGPNNSPLHF
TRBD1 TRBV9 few CASSARRQGYEQYF
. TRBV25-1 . CASSGLVAGELFF
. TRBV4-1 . CASSQGAGGNTIYF
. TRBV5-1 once CASSLRAKNTEAFF
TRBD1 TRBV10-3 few CAISETDRGYSYNSPLHF
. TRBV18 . CASSPADGSSYNSPLHF
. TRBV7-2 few CASSLGAKQETQYF
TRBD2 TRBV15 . CATDPGTSGGDTQYF
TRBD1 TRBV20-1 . CSVGQSNQPQHF
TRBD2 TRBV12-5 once CASGPPGTRGATGELFF
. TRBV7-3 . CASSLKGGAGELFF
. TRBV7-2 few CASSLLGPNYGYTF
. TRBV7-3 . CASSPSPQGTDTQYF
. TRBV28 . CASSPRREQFF
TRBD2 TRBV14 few CASSQDLRGGGYF
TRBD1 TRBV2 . CASTAGGLAEAFF
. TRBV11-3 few CASTPGPGLGGELFF
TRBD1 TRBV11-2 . CASSSRQGSEQYF
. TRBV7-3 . CASSLGTGTNTEAFF
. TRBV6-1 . CASRKVYNEQFF
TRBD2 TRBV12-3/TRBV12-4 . CASRTSGSSYEQYF
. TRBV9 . CASSARQRVNYGYTF
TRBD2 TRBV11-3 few CASSLVGRGNEQFF
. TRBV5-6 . CASSLGNRRRHTEAFF
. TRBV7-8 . CASSLVAAVSGNTIYF
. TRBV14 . CASSQEALTPGGYTF